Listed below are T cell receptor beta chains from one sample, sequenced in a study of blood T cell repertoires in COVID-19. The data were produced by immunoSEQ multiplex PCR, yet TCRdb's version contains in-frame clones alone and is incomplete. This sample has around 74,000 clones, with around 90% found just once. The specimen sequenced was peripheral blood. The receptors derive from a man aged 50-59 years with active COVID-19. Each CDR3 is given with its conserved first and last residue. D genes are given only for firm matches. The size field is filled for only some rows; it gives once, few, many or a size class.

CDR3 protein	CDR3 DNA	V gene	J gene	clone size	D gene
CASSVATSGSTQYF	TGTGCCAGCAGCGTAGCAACTAGCGGAAGTACGCAGTATTTT	TRBV9	TRBJ2-3	.	TRBD2
CASVDRGSSYGNQPQHF	TGCGCCAGCGTCGACAGGGGGAGTTCGTATGGCAATCAGCCCCAGCATTTT	TRBV5-1	TRBJ1-5	.	TRBD1
CASSFRQTNTEAFF	TGTGCCAGCAGTTTTAGACAGACGAACACTGAAGCTTTCTTT	TRBV27	TRBJ1-1	.	.
CASSRGQASSGNTIYF	TGTGCCAGCAGCCGGGGACAGGCAAGCTCTGGAAACACCATATATTTT	TRBV5-8	TRBJ1-3	.	TRBD1
CASSLNGWIPGDRGNNYGYTF	TGTGCCAGCAGCCTCAACGGCTGGATCCCGGGGGACAGGGGCAATAACTATGGCTACACCTTC	TRBV13	TRBJ1-2	.	TRBD1
CASSAGTSGEQFF	TGCGCCAGCAGCGCTGGGACTAGCGGTGAGCAGTTCTTC	TRBV5-1	TRBJ2-1	.	TRBD2
CASRMWGTGYGYTF	TGTGCCAGCAGAATGTGGGGAACAGGCTATGGCTACACCTTC	TRBV5-6	TRBJ1-2	.	.
CASSLQMNTEAFF	TGTGCCAGCAGCTTACAGATGAACACTGAAGCTTTCTTT	TRBV5-4	TRBJ1-1	.	.
CASSQINQPQHF	TGTGCCAGTAGTCAGATCAATCAGCCCCAGCATTTT	TRBV19	TRBJ1-5	.	.
CASSLKAGGSYQPQHF	TGTGCCAGCAGTTTAAAGGCAGGGGGCAGTTATCAGCCCCAGCATTTT	TRBV6-6	TRBJ1-5	.	TRBD1
CASSQAWDSSYNSPLHF	TGCGCCAGCAGCCAAGCGTGGGACAGCTCCTATAATTCACCCCTCCACTTT	TRBV4-3	TRBJ1-6	few	TRBD1
CASIGGIISYNSPLHF	TGTGCCAGCATTGGGGGGATAATCTCCTATAATTCACCCCTCCACTTT	TRBV2	TRBJ1-6	once	.
CASSLDGGSYNEQFF	TGTGCCAGCAGCTTAGATGGCGGGTCCTACAATGAGCAGTTCTTC	TRBV11-3	TRBJ2-1	.	.
CASSFGGNNSPLHF	TGTGCCAGCAGCTTTGGGGGCAACAATTCACCCCTCCACTTT	TRBV11-3	TRBJ1-6	.	.
CASSQILPGGNTGELFF	TGTGCCAGCAGCCAAATTCTCCCAGGGGGAAACACCGGGGAGCTGTTTTTT	TRBV3-1/TRBV3-2	TRBJ2-2	.	TRBD1
CASILSGTRKETQYF	TGTGCCAGCATCTTATCCGGGACTAGGAAAGAGACCCAGTACTTC	TRBV28	TRBJ2-5	.	TRBD2
CASNSGHLNTEAFF	TGTGCCAGTAATTCGGGACATTTGAACACTGAAGCTTTCTTT	TRBV19	TRBJ1-1	.	.
CASSLGLAGGNEQFF	TGTGCCAGCAGCTTAGGTCTAGCGGGGGGGAATGAGCAGTTCTTC	TRBV7-6	TRBJ2-1	few	TRBD2
CASSSLAGALTDTQYF	TGTGCCAGCAGCTCCTTAGCGGGAGCCCTCACAGATACGCAGTATTTT	TRBV5-6	TRBJ2-3	once	TRBD2
CASGLTTWGELTEAFF	TGTGCTAGTGGTTTGACCACCTGGGGGGAGTTAACTGAAGCTTTCTTT	TRBV12-5	TRBJ1-1	.	.
CASSTQGLDNEQFF	TGTGCCAGCAGCACACAGGGGCTCGACAATGAGCAGTTCTTC	TRBV5-5	TRBJ2-1	once	TRBD1
CATSDLKGTVNTGELFF	TGTGCCACCAGTGATTTGAAGGGGACAGTGAACACCGGGGAGCTGTTTTTT	TRBV24-1	TRBJ2-2	.	TRBD1
CASKTSGSMGSYNEQFF	TGTGCCAGCAAGACTAGCGGGAGTATGGGGTCCTACAATGAGCAGTTCTTC	TRBV28	TRBJ2-1	.	TRBD2
CASSLVQGQSSGNTIYF	TGTGCCAGCAGCTTAGTCCAAGGACAGAGCTCTGGAAACACCATATATTTT	TRBV11-2	TRBJ1-3	.	.
CASSTGLDDTQYF	TGTGCCAGCAGCACCGGACTCGACGATACGCAGTATTTT	TRBV5-4	TRBJ2-3	.	.
CASSPSGTGGQYF	TGTGCCAGCTCACCGTCCGGGACAGGGGGGCAGTACTTC	TRBV18	TRBJ2-7	.	TRBD1
CASRFVQDNSPLHF	TGTGCCAGCCGGTTTGTACAGGATAATTCACCCCTCCACTTT	TRBV28	TRBJ1-6	once	.
CASSRTTGGPETQYF	TGCGCCAGCAGCCGTACGACAGGGGGCCCAGAGACCCAGTACTTC	TRBV4-1	TRBJ2-5	.	TRBD1
CASKLTGIGNTIYF	TGTGCCAGTAAACTGACAGGGATAGGAAACACCATATATTTT	TRBV19	TRBJ1-3	.	TRBD1
CASSLLGTGTGANVLTF	TGTGCCAGCAGTTTGCTAGGGACAGGGACTGGGGCCAACGTCCTGACTTTC	TRBV27	TRBJ2-6	.	TRBD1
CASSLYRPGQGAREQYF	TGTGCCAGCAGCTTATATCGGCCGGGACAGGGGGCGAGGGAGCAGTACTTC	TRBV7-2	TRBJ2-7	.	TRBD1
CASSPGTGVYGYTF	TGTGCCAGCAGCCCCGGGACAGGGGTTTATGGCTACACCTTC	TRBV27	TRBJ1-2	.	TRBD1
CAWRRDIYNEQFF	TGTGCCTGGCGCCGCGACATCTACAATGAGCAGTTCTTC	TRBV30	TRBJ2-1	.	.
CAWTGTSVYGYTF	TGTGCCTGGACTGGGACAAGCGTCTATGGCTACACCTTC	TRBV30	TRBJ1-2	.	.
CASRYTGYIYGYTF	TGTGCCAGCAGATATACAGGGTATATCTATGGCTACACCTTC	TRBV28	TRBJ1-2	.	.
CASSQDYGRSGQPQHF	TGCGCCAGCAGCCAAGATTACGGGAGATCCGGTCAGCCCCAGCATTTT	TRBV4-1	TRBJ1-5	.	.
CASRSRDYEQYF	TGTGCCAGTAGATCGAGGGACTACGAGCAGTACTTC	TRBV19	TRBJ2-7	.	.
CASSQQFYEQYF	TGTGCCAGCAGTCAACAGTTCTACGAGCAGTACTTC	TRBV28	TRBJ2-7	.	.
CASSLTAGGANEQFF	TGTGCCAGCAGCTTAACAGCGGGAGGTGCCAATGAGCAGTTCTTC	TRBV7-3	TRBJ2-1	.	TRBD2
CATLGTDYGNTIYF	TGTGCCACACTTGGGACAGATTATGGAAACACCATATATTTT	TRBV19	TRBJ1-3	.	TRBD1
CASSLRDSKSPLHF	TGTGCCAGCAGCTTACGGGATTCGAAATCACCCCTCCACTTT	TRBV5-4	TRBJ1-6	.	.
CASSSGQGYEQYF	TGCGCCAGCAGCTCAGGACAGGGCTACGAGCAGTACTTC	TRBV5-1	TRBJ2-7	.	TRBD1
CASSLGRGNGYTF	TGTGCCAGCAGCTTAGGGAGGGGAAATGGCTACACCTTC	TRBV7-3	TRBJ1-2	.	.
CSVLGQGIYEQYF	TGCAGCGTTCTGGGACAGGGGATCTACGAGCAGTACTTC	TRBV29-1	TRBJ2-7	.	TRBD1
CASSPLGSHTEAFF	TGTGCCAGCAGTCCCCTCGGGTCCCACACTGAAGCTTTCTTT	TRBV28	TRBJ1-1	.	.
CASSQAAGAMGYGYTF	TGTGCCAGCAGCCAAGCTGCAGGGGCGATGGGCTATGGCTACACCTTC	TRBV3-1/TRBV3-2	TRBJ1-2	.	.
CASNPDRGTHNEQFF	TGTGCCAGCAACCCGGACAGGGGAACCCACAATGAGCAGTTCTTC	TRBV6-5	TRBJ2-1	.	TRBD1
CASLGPGHIIPYYGYTF	TGCGCCAGCCTGGGTCCTGGACACATCATCCCCTACTATGGCTACACCTTC	TRBV10-2	TRBJ1-2	.	.
CASSHRTGYGYTF	TGTGCCAGCAGCCACCGGACAGGCTATGGCTACACCTTC	TRBV5-4	TRBJ1-2	.	TRBD1
CASSLTSGGPGEQFF	TGCGCCAGCAGCCTAACTAGCGGGGGGCCCGGTGAGCAGTTCTTC	TRBV4-3	TRBJ2-1	.	TRBD2
CASRAGVVSYEQYF	TGTGCCAGCAGAGCGGGAGTAGTCTCCTACGAGCAGTACTTC	TRBV28	TRBJ2-7	.	TRBD2